This T cell receptor beta chain emerged from a study of cytomegalovirus exposure and HLA in healthy donors. About the study: Roughly 80% of more than 300 genotyped donors fell in the Caucasian-associated ancestry cluster.

Losses at the gene ends were 8 bases for V and 5 bases for J; bases not matched to a gene: 13. The germline V gene encodes CDR1 MGHRA and CDR2 YSYEKL. The CDR3 runs to 16 residues. Notes on the study in general: A later analysis linked a missense variant in DCLRE1C to the trimming of TCR beta V and J genes. Sequences of the TCR beta chain were said to predict the HLA-A and HLA-B alleles of most subjects accurately.

The PCR contained 60 Vbeta and 13 Jbeta primers. Generated by immunoSEQ multiplex PCR, the TCRdb table keeps only in-frame clones and is missing some. The sample yields around 130,000 clones, around 77% seen once. Concerning this clone: Its antigen remains unknown.

The genes are TRBV4-1 and TRBJ1-5; 9 bases align to TRBD1. The sequencing sample was made of PBMCs. This TCR derives from an older woman in good health and CMV-seronegative. CDR3 sequence: CASASPGQGSHQPQHF. CDR3 sequence (DNA): TGCGCCAGCGCCTCCCCGGGACAGGGAAGCCATCAGCCCCAGCATTTT.